The sequence of this T cell receptor beta chain was determined in a study of graft-versus-host responses after intestinal transplantation. Study background: Induction with anti-thymocyte globulin, then tacrolimus and steroids for about 3 years, was given to all recipients. Points from the study as a whole: The marrow of recipients harbored GvH clones, and ileum or blood showed some of them first. Graft-donor T cell macrochimerism coincided with high graft-versus-host to host-versus-graft clonal ratios in allografts. There was an association between peak levels of circulating GvH clones and early post-transplant HvG declines.

Sequenced by immunoSEQ multiplex PCR; TCRdb stores in-frame clones only, minus some. Of 85,000 to 130,000 clones listed, about 90% were seen once; the top ten hold around 0.96%. The V end was cut by 10 bases, the J end by 5 bases, with 14 bases between. The length of the CDR3 is 12 residues. The V gene's germline CDR1 is LNHNV and CDR2 YYDKDF (reference sequence). A remark on this clone: Antigen specificity is unknown.

This sample comprised unstimulated CD4+ T cells sorted from spleen or lymph node cells, obtained before intestinal transplant. The chain links TRBV15 to TRBJ2-5; either TRBD1 or TRBD2 may supply D (5 bases each). The TCR sequence derives from a human donor who received an intestinal transplant. CDR3 coding DNA: TGTGCCATCGGGACCCGAGGGGAGACCCAGTACTTC. Protein: CAIGTRGETQYF.